These 22 T cell receptor beta chains originate from one sample sequenced in a study of spatial heterogeneity in lung cancer. MiXCR was run by TCRdb on the 5' RACE reads, yielding one entry per CDR3 protein. Of about 24,000 distinct CDR3 sequences listed, over 3% are singletons. The time point was: sample taken at primary tumor resection. Extraction of whole RNA from tumor, nontumor lung or frozen PBMC preceded unsorted sequencing. The source was PBMCs, collected at surgery. The source is a female donor with early-stage non-small cell lung cancer.

J is TRBJ1-5 and V is TRBV4-1; maybe TRBD1 (5 bases). V gave up 0 bases and J gave up 2 bases, with 8 bases separating them. Germline V gene sequence: CDR1 MGHRA, CDR2 YSYEKL. CDR3 length: 15 residues. The chain's CDR3 is CASSQEQAGNQPQHF. The CDR3 coding sequence is TGCGCCAGCAGCCAAGAACAGGCCGGCAATCAGCCCCAGCATTTT.

The sample holds many counts of this clonotype. This sequence joins TRBV4-1 and TRBJ1-5, with 7 bases aligning to TRBD1. The germline CDR1 and CDR2 sequences are MGHRA and YSYEKL. The V segment lost 1 base and the J segment 11 bases; nucleotides outside the gene matches: 5. The CDR3 consists of 13 residues. This CDR3 reads CASSQGQGKAQHF. CDR3 DNA sequence: TGCGCCAGCAGCCAAGGACAGGGTAAAGCCCAGCATTTT.

This clonotype was seen many times. V and J are TRBV10-2 and TRBJ2-1; 10 nucleotides line up with TRBD2. Germline assignment: CDR1 WSHSY and CDR2 SAAADI. The V gene end was trimmed by 10 bases and the J gene end by 6 bases; junction bases not matched to a gene: 12. The CDR3 totals 15 residues. In nucleotides, the CDR3 is TGCGCCACCACACTAGCGGGGCGAACGGGCAATGAGCAGTTCTTC. It translates to CATTLAGRTGNEQFF.

This clonotype was seen ten or more times. The V and J genes are TRBV11-2 and TRBJ2-1, with a possible D match to TRBD2 (6 bases). This CDR3 is built from 16 residues. Germline loops: CDR1 SGHAT, CDR2 FQNNGV. Trimming took off 5 bases at V and 7 bases at J, with 21 bases between the two ends. CDR3 region: CASSPPLRDGSNEQFF. CDR3 coding DNA: TGTGCCAGCAGCCCCCCGCTGCGGGACGGGTCAAATGAGCAGTTCTTC. Together with reference TRBV11-2 and TRBJ2-1, the CDR3 gives the full variable domain: EAGVAQSPRYKIIEKRQSVAFWCNPISGHATLYWYQQILGQGPKLLIQFQNNGVVDDSQLPKDRFSAERLKGVDSTLKIQPAKLEDSAVYLCASSPPLRDGSNEQFFGPGTRLTVL.

This clonotype was observed many times. The chain is built from TRBV5-1 and TRBJ1-4; tentative D call: TRBD1 (5 bases). Trimming stripped 2 bases from V and 5 bases from J, with 13 bases between. Germline CDR1 reads SGHRS; CDR2 reads YFSETQ. This CDR3 region has 15 residues. The CDR3: CASSLDRRGNEKLFF. The CDR3 DNA reads TGCGCCAGCAGCTTAGATCGCCGGGGCAATGAAAAACTGTTTTTT.

This clonotype was seen many times. The V gene is TRBV5-1, the J gene TRBJ2-6; 8 nucleotides agree with TRBD1. This CDR3 has 16 residues. Trimming cost V 0 bases and J 3 bases; bases outside gene matches: 2. CDR1 and CDR2 (germline): SGHRS, YFSETQ. The CDR3 sequence is CASSLETGVGANVLTF. In DNA form, the CDR3 reads TGCGCCAGCAGCTTGGAGACAGGGGTTGGGGCCAACGTCCTGACTTTC.

This clonotype appeared many times. A read error may account for a junction end that differs from germline. The V and J genes are TRBV6-2 or TRBV6-3 and TRBJ2-1; 9 positions match TRBD2. The CDR3 consists of 18 residues. CDR1 is MNHEY and CDR2 is SVGEGT in the germline V gene. Written as DNA, the CDR3 is TGTGCCAGCAGTTACATCGAGATCAGGACTAGCGTATACAATGAGCAGTTTTTC. This translates into CASSYIEIRTSVYNEQFF.

This clonotype was picked up many times. This chain's CDR3 is CASSQGFGGRNNEQFF. CDR3 bases: TGCGCCAGCAGCCAAGGATTCGGCGGGAGGAACAATGAGCAGTTCTTC. V is TRBV4-1 and J is TRBJ2-1; TRBD2 matches 8 bases. Germline V gene data show CDR1 as MGHRA and CDR2 as YSYEKL. The CDR3 is made up of 16 amino acids. V lost 1 base and J lost 5; bases outside the gene matches: 7.

This clonotype was detected many times. This chain connects TRBV7-8 to TRBJ2-1, with TRBD2 matching over 14 bases. V lost 5 bases, J lost 6 bases, and 9 bases stayed unmatched. This CDR3 has 17 residues. CDR1 and CDR2 (germline): SGHVS, FQNEAQ. CDR3 loop: CASSRRLAGGGSNEQFF. The CDR3 DNA reads TGTGCCAGCAGCCGCCGACTAGCGGGAGGGGGGAGCAATGAGCAGTTCTTC.

This clonotype was seen ten or more times. This chain joins TRBV14 and TRBJ2-7; unclear D gene. Germline values: CDR1 SGHDN, CDR2 FVKESK. This CDR3 has 13 residues. V was pared by 5 bases and J by 2 bases, with 10 bases between. In DNA form, the CDR3 reads TGTGCCAGCAGCTACCTGCCAGCCTACGAGCAGTACTTC. Amino acid sequence: CASSYLPAYEQYF.

In its sample, this clonotype was seen many times. The chain is built from TRBV20-1 and TRBJ2-1; D unclear. This CDR3 is 11 amino acids long. Looked up from germline, CDR1 is DFQATT and CDR2 is SNEGSKA (reference sequence). V dropped 0 bases and J dropped 8 bases, with 5 bases sitting between them. The CDR3 loop is CSARESYEQFF. The CDR3 region has the DNA TGCAGTGCTAGAGAGTCGTATGAGCAGTTCTTC.

This clonotype was recorded many times. The rearrangement joins TRBV9 to TRBJ1-5, with 7 positions matching TRBD1. Germline V gene data show CDR1 as SGDLS and CDR2 as YYNGEE. V trimming: 3 bases; J trimming: 1 base; junction bases outside the gene matches: 7. The CDR3 length is 16 residues. CDR3 DNA: TGTGCCAGCAGCGGACAGGGTACGATAAGCAATCAGCCCCAGCATTTT. Its translation is CASSGQGTISNQPQHF.

This clonotype was picked up many times. V and J are TRBV6-6 and TRBJ2-3, with 7 bases matching TRBD2. The ends lost 8 bases at V and 2 bases at J; junction bases unmatched: 19. Germline loops: CDR1 MNHNY, CDR2 SVGAGI (reference sequence). The CDR3 length is 18 residues. CDR3 region: CASGKFSGQSGFTDTQYF. The DNA of the CDR3 is TGTGCCAGCGGCAAGTTTAGCGGGCAGAGCGGGTTCACAGATACGCAGTATTTT.

The gene calls are TRBV28 and TRBJ1-6; D is unresolved. CDR3 length: 15 residues. Deletions cut 3 bases from V and 9 bases from J, with 15 bases between. Germline loops: CDR1 MDHEN, CDR2 SYDVKM. CDR3 sequence reads: CASSLIASRISPLHF. DNA for the CDR3: TGTGCCAGCAGTTTGATTGCCTCCCGGATTTCACCCCTCCACTTT.

In this sample, this clonotype turned up many times. The chain employs TRBV7-9 and TRBJ1-1; maybe TRBD1 (6 bases). Germline V lookup: CDR1 SEHNR, CDR2 FQNEAQ (reference sequence). The CDR3 runs to 17 residues. The ends were cut back, 5 bases at V and 4 bases at J, with 23 bases in the middle. The CDR3 sequence: CASSQRQRRDTGTEAFF. CDR3 DNA: TGTGCCAGCAGCCAACGGCAGCGGCGGGACACGGGCACTGAAGCTTTCTTT.

Ten or more counts support this clonotype. The chain couples TRBV29-1 to TRBJ2-5; D ambiguous. Between the trimmed V and J ends, which lost 4 bases and 4 bases, there was a span of 1 base. Germline CDR1 is SQVTM and CDR2 is ANQGSEA. This CDR3 comprises 9 residues. CDR3 DNA: TGCAGCGTTGGAGAGACCCAGTACTTC. As protein: CSVGETQYF.

This clonotype showed up many times. The CDR3 bases are TGTGCCAGCAGTCCTCGGACGGCAAACACAGATACGCAGTATTTT. Translated: CASSPRTANTDTQYF. The chain recombines TRBV27 with TRBJ2-3; D gene unclear. Germline CDR1 reads MNHEY; CDR2 reads SMNVEV (reference sequence). CDR3 length: 15 amino acids. The germline V and J ends were trimmed by 5 bases and 2 bases, with 14 bases remaining between them.

In its sample, this clonotype was seen many times. The chain is built from TRBV9 and TRBJ2-7, with unresolved D. The CDR3 extends over 13 amino acids. Germline CDR1 reads SGDLS; CDR2 reads YYNGEE. Trimming removed 4 bases at V and 6 bases at J, with 14 bases between. Here the CDR3 reads CASSMGSGLEQYF. DNA for the CDR3: TGTGCCAGCAGCATGGGGTCTGGCCTCGAGCAGTACTTC.

There are many counts of this clonotype. The gene calls are TRBV4-1 and TRBJ2-7; perhaps D is TRBD1 or TRBD2 (6 bases each). From germline, CDR1 is MGHRA and CDR2 YSYEKL. The CDR3 spans 14 residues. The V gene lost 8 bases and the J gene lost 3 bases, with 17 bases spanning the gap. CDR3 in amino acids: CASRPGASIYEQYF. The CDR3 DNA follows: TGCGCCAGCCGTCCGGGGGCGTCTATCTACGAGCAGTACTTC.

The CDR3 nucleotides read TGCGCCAGCAGCGCCGAGATCGGGGAGAGCTATGGCTACACCTTC. Protein product: CASSAEIGESYGYTF. V usage is TRBV5-1 and J usage is TRBJ1-2; unclear D gene. Trimming stripped 4 bases from V and 4 bases from J, with 17 bases between. CDR1 is SGHRS, CDR2 YFSETQ, per germline. CDR3 length: 15 residues.

Ten or more counts support this clonotype. The chain carries TRBV7-9 and TRBJ1-6; D gene uncertain. Trimming pared 0 bases from V and 4 bases from J, leaving 7 bases between. CDR3 length: 15 amino acids. Germline V CDR1 and CDR2: SEHNR, FQNEAQ (reference sequence). In DNA, the CDR3 is TGTGCCAGCAGCTTAGCGATGGTATATAATTCACCCCTCCACTTT. Protein product: CASSLAMVYNSPLHF.

This clonotype was counted at least ten times. One end of the junction does not line up with germline, which may come from a read error. The chain joins TRBV2 to TRBJ2-7; D is unresolved. CDR3 length equals 13 residues. CDR1 is SNHLY, CDR2 FYNNEI, per germline. CDR3 in amino acids: CATSQNSAYEQYF. The DNA of the CDR3 is TGTGCCACCAGTCAAAATTCGGCCTACGAGCAGTACTTC.